The rows below give T cell receptor beta chains drawn from one sample of a study of relationships among human T cell subsets. TCRdb reprocessed the multiplex PCR reads with MiXCR, giving one entry per CDR3 protein. The sample consists of over 2,000 distinct CDR3 sequences, about 42% of them appearing once. The sequenced material came from activated T cells sorted from blood. The receptor source for this set is a middle-aged man in good health. Both conserved end residues are part of each CDR3. The D gene is left open where the match is weak. Part of the rows lack a size; the others show once, few, many or a class for expanded clones.

CDR3 DNA	CDR3 protein	J gene	V gene	D gene	clone size
TGTGCCAGCAGTAGATTTTCCGGCACGAACACCGGGGAGCTGTTTTTT	CASSRFSGTNTGELFF	TRBJ2-2	TRBV6-5	.	once
TGTGCCATCAGGGGCAGGGATCGCACTGAAGCTTTCTTT	CAIRGRDRTEAFF	TRBJ1-1	TRBV10-3	.	.
TGTGCCAGCAGCTTAGAGCCTAGCAATCAGCCCCAGCATTTT	CASSLEPSNQPQHF	TRBJ1-5	TRBV7-6	.	once
TGTGCCAGCAGCTCCACCAACTTGGGGGAAAGCCAGCAGTACTTC	CASSSTNLGESQQYF	TRBJ2-7	TRBV11-2	.	.
TGTGCCTCGGGCAGCCAGAAGGACACAGATACGCAGTATTTT	CASGSQKDTDTQYF	TRBJ2-3	TRBV11-2	.	.
TGTGCCATCAGCTCTCCGGGACAGGGAGTCAATGAGCAGTTCTTC	CAISSPGQGVNEQFF	TRBJ2-1	TRBV10-3	TRBD1	few
TGCGCCAGCAGCCCCGGGGCGGTCCTCAATGAGCAGTTCTTC	CASSPGAVLNEQFF	TRBJ2-1	TRBV4-1	.	.
TGTGCCAGCAGACGGGACGGATTCAATGAGCAGTTCTTC	CASRRDGFNEQFF	TRBJ2-1	TRBV12-3/TRBV12-4	.	few
TGCGCCAGCAGCTGGGGGGCGCAAAACGAGCAGTACTTC	CASSWGAQNEQYF	TRBJ2-7	TRBV5-1	.	.
TGTGCCAGCAGCCCCCGACGGACCTATGGCTACACCTTC	CASSPRRTYGYTF	TRBJ1-2	TRBV6-5	.	few
TGTGCCACACAATTGGGGCTTTTTTGGGAGCAGTACTTC	CATQLGLFWEQYF	TRBJ2-7	TRBV27	.	.
TGTGCCAGCATCCGGGACAGGGGGCAGGATGAGCAGTTCTTC	CASIRDRGQDEQFF	TRBJ2-1	TRBV12-3/TRBV12-4	TRBD1	.
TGTGCCAGCAGCTTAAGGTCCCTCGACTTCCCTCCCGGGGAGCTGTTTTTT	CASSLRSLDFPPGELFF	TRBJ2-2	TRBV11-2	.	.
TGTGCCATCAGTGGAGGGACAGCCACTGAAGCTTTCTTT	CAISGGTATEAFF	TRBJ1-1	TRBV10-3	TRBD1	few
TGTGCCAGCACCAGGGGTCCTGTGGAGCAGTACTTC	CASTRGPVEQYF	TRBJ2-7	TRBV6-4	.	.
TGTGCCAGCACCGGACAGTTTCCCCAAGAGACCCAGTACTTC	CASTGQFPQETQYF	TRBJ2-5	TRBV7-8	.	few
TGCAGTGCCGCAAGGGGGCCGGGCGAGCAGTACTTC	CSAARGPGEQYF	TRBJ2-7	TRBV20-1	TRBD1	.
TGCAGTGCTAGTAGCGGGGCCTACAATGAGCAGTTCTTC	CSASSGAYNEQFF	TRBJ2-1	TRBV20-1	TRBD2	few
TGTGCCAGCATCGACAGGGGGCAAGGGCCGCAGTATTTT	CASIDRGQGPQYF	TRBJ2-3	TRBV28	TRBD1	few
TGCAGCGTTGGCACCGGGACTAGCGGATACAATGAGCAGTTCTTC	CSVGTGTSGYNEQFF	TRBJ2-1	TRBV29-1	TRBD2	.